This passage covers 25 T cell receptor beta chains from one sample sequenced in a study of blood T cell repertoires in COVID-19. TCRdb's table, derived via immunoSEQ multiplex PCR, lists solely in-frame clones and lacks some. The sample has about 300,000 clones, about 90% seen once. Source material: PBMCs or T cells enriched from blood (not recorded which). Every receptor here comes from a woman aged 50 to 65 who had been exposed to COVID-19.

The chain combines TRBV5-4 with TRBJ2-3; 11 nucleotides match TRBD2. The germline gives CDR1 SGHNT, CDR2 YYREEE (reference sequence). The CDR3 runs 16 residues. The V segment lost 2 bases and the J segment 4 bases; nucleotides outside the gene matches: 6. CDR3 loop: CASSLVAGGVSDTQYF. In nucleotides, the CDR3 is TGTGCCAGCAGCTTAGTAGCGGGGGGGGTTTCAGATACGCAGTATTTT.

The V gene is TRBV3-1 (or the pseudogene TRBV3-2), the J gene TRBJ1-3; 8 bases are shared with TRBD1. V gave up 1 base and J gave up 6 bases; unmatched junction bases: 2. This CDR3 region has 14 residues. Germline V gene sequence: CDR1 LGHDT, CDR2 YNNKEL (reference sequence). The CDR3 here is CASSQGRGLNTIYF. The CDR3 coding sequence is TGTGCCAGCAGCCAAGGCAGGGGGCTAAACACCATATATTTT.

The chain combines TRBV10-3 with TRBJ2-7; a weak D match, TRBD1 (5 bases). The CDR3 extends over 14 amino acids. The V gene lost 7 bases and the J gene lost 0 bases, with 13 bases spanning the gap. Germline V gives CDR1 ENHRY, CDR2 SYGVKD. The CDR3 protein is CAITTDSTSYEQYF. In DNA, the CDR3 is TGTGCCATCACGACAGACAGCACCTCCTACGAGCAGTACTTC.

The chain employs TRBV2 and TRBJ2-1, with 9 bases matching TRBD1. The trim removed 5 bases at V and 5 bases at J, leaving 7 bases unmatched. The germline gives CDR1 SNHLY, CDR2 FYNNEI. The CDR3 loop spans 15 amino acids. Written as DNA, the CDR3 is TGTGCCAGCAGTTACCGGGACAGGGTTAACAATGAGCAGTTCTTC. Encoded protein: CASSYRDRVNNEQFF.

This chain connects TRBV13 to TRBJ2-4; TRBD2 matches 8 bases. Unmatched junction bases numbered 6, after V lost 4 bases and J lost 4 bases. CDR3 length: 15 residues. The germline gives CDR1 PRHDT, CDR2 FYEKMQ (reference sequence). The CDR3 spells CASSSGGDVKNIQYF. CDR3 DNA sequence: TGTGCCAGCAGCTCCGGGGGGGACGTAAAAAACATTCAGTACTTC.

This clone has a single count. The rearrangement uses TRBV28 and TRBJ1-1; 11 nucleotides match TRBD1. Germline V gene lookup returns CDR1 MDHEN and CDR2 SYDVKM. The junction had 1 base not matched to a gene; V was cut back by 6 bases and J by 7 bases. CDR3 length: 12 amino acids. CDR3 nucleotides: TGTGCCAGCAGGGGACAGGGGGTTGAAGCTTTCTTT. It yields the protein CASRGQGVEAFF.

V and J are TRBV5-1 and TRBJ1-6; D call uncertain. V dropped 1 base and J dropped 5 bases, with 7 bases sitting between them. This CDR3 contains 14 residues. Germline lookup yields CDR1 SGHRS and CDR2 YFSETQ. The CDR3 region has the DNA TGCGCCAGCAGCTTGTCACAAGATAATTCACCCCTCCACTTT. Translating gives CASSLSQDNSPLHF. The variable domain in full, with the rest retrieved from reference TRBV5-1 and TRBJ1-6, is KAGVTQTPRYLIKTRGQQVTLSCSPISGHRSVSWYQQTPGQGLQFLFEYFSETQRNKGNFPGRFSGRQFSNSRSEMNVSTLELGDSALYLCASSLSQDNSPLHFGNGTRLTVT.

This chain connects TRBV15 to TRBJ2-3; 9 nucleotides align to TRBD1. The CDR3 has 15 amino acids. CDR1 is LNHNV and CDR2 is YYDKDF in the germline V gene (reference sequence). Germline trimming cut 2 bases from V and 2 bases from J; bases unmatched to any gene: 2. CDR3 nucleotide sequence: TGTGCCACCAGCAGAAGACAGGGGGTCACAGATACGCAGTATTTT. It translates to CATSRRQGVTDTQYF.

The rearrangement links TRBV3-1 (or the pseudogene TRBV3-2) to TRBJ2-5; TRBD2 agrees at 7 bases. V shed 0 bases and J 2 bases; nucleotides not matched to a gene: 6. The CDR3 extends over 16 amino acids. Per germline, CDR1 LGHDT and CDR2 YNNKEL (reference sequence). CDR3: CASSQEPGTIQETQYF. CDR3 in DNA: TGTGCCAGCAGCCAAGAGCCCGGGACTATACAAGAGACCCAGTACTTC.

This clone turned up a few times. The chain combines TRBV10-3 with TRBJ1-2; possibly TRBD1 for D (6 bases). The CDR3 runs 14 residues. Germline V gene data show CDR1 as ENHRY and CDR2 as SYGVKD. V lost 3 bases and J 12 bases, leaving 20 bases between the germline ends. The CDR3 DNA sequence: TGTGCCATCAGTGATCGGCTGACAGGCGGCTCAAACACCTTC. The encoded protein is CAISDRLTGGSNTF.

This clone was seen only once. The chain couples TRBV5-1 to TRBJ2-1; tentatively, D is TRBD1 (6 bases). Trimming removed 4 bases at V and 1 base at J, with 15 bases between. The CDR3 spans 16 residues. Per the germline V gene, CDR1 is SGHRS and CDR2 is YFSETQ. CDR3 residues: CASSGNTGKSYNEQFF. CDR3 sequence (DNA): TGCGCCAGCAGCGGGAATACAGGGAAATCCTACAATGAGCAGTTCTTC.

This sequence joins TRBV7-8 and TRBJ2-5; 8 bases are shared with TRBD1. There are 15 residues in the CDR3. V lost 5 bases to trimming and J lost 4 bases; unmatched junction nucleotides: 9. CDR1 SGHVS and CDR2 FQNEAQ come from the germline V gene. Here the CDR3 reads CASSAQGGRGETQYF. The CDR3 DNA sequence: TGTGCCAGCAGCGCACAGGGGGGACGTGGAGAGACCCAGTACTTC.

The rearrangement links TRBV6-5 to TRBJ2-2; the match to TRBD1 covers 7 bases. The ends lost 7 bases at V and 0 bases at J; junction bases unmatched: 5. CDR1 is MNHEY and CDR2 is SVGAGI in the germline V gene. The CDR3 covers 15 residues. The CDR3, as DNA: TGTGCCAGCAACCCCGGGACAGCGAACACCGGGGAGCTGTTTTTT. Its protein is CASNPGTANTGELFF.

The chain is built from TRBV4-1 and TRBJ1-1; the D is unclear. The CDR3 totals 12 residues. Trimming stripped 0 bases from V and 7 bases from J, with 6 bases between. Germline CDR1 and CDR2: MGHRA and YSYEKL. The CDR3 sequence is CASSQDRVEAFF. The CDR3 nucleotides read TGCGCCAGCAGCCAAGATCGGGTTGAAGCTTTCTTT.

The V and J genes are TRBV28 and TRBJ1-4; tentatively, D is TRBD1 (6 bases). Germline V CDR1 and CDR2: MDHEN, SYDVKM. The CDR3 runs to 14 residues. V lost 6 bases, J lost 6 bases, and 14 bases lay in between. The CDR3 region has the DNA TGTGCCAGCAGCGAGGGGGGGCGGGATGAAAAACTGTTTTTT. Its translation: CASSEGGRDEKLFF.

This rearrangement joins TRBV12-5 to TRBJ2-5; 9 bases are shared with TRBD1. The CDR3 extends over 16 amino acids. The trim removed 6 bases at V and 0 bases at J, leaving 8 bases unmatched. Germline assignment: CDR1 LGHNT and CDR2 FRNRAP. The CDR3 sequence is CASGPGTGSYQETQYF. The DNA of the CDR3 is TGTGCTAGTGGCCCGGGGACAGGGAGTTACCAAGAGACCCAGTACTTC.

The chain combines TRBV7-9 with TRBJ1-5, with a weak D call TRBD1 (5 bases). There are 14 residues in the CDR3. V dropped 2 bases and J dropped 7 bases, with 12 bases sitting between them. Germline assignment: CDR1 SEHNR and CDR2 FQNEAQ (reference sequence). The CDR3 is CASSLQGGEQPQHF. As DNA, the CDR3 is TGTGCCAGCAGCTTACAGGGAGGAGAACAGCCCCAGCATTTT. Full variable domain (remainder filled in from reference TRBV7-9 and TRBJ1-5): DTGVSQNPRHKITKRGQNVTFRCDPISEHNRLYWYRQTLGQGPEFLTYFQNEAQLEKSRLLSDRFSAERPKGSFSTLEIQRTEQGDSAMYLCASSLQGGEQPQHFGDGTRLSIL.

The J gene is TRBJ1-1, the V gene TRBV3-1 (or the pseudogene TRBV3-2); no firm D call. Trimming shortened V by 0 bases and J by 2 bases, and 13 bases separated the two germline ends. CDR1 and CDR2 from the germline V gene are LGHDT and YNNKEL (reference sequence). CDR3 length: 16 amino acids. The CDR3 is CASSQEVALVNTEAFF. For the CDR3, the DNA is TGTGCCAGCAGCCAAGAAGTGGCTCTGGTAAACACTGAAGCTTTCTTT.

V gene TRBV10-2 combines with J gene TRBJ1-6; D remains unclear. The CDR3 contains 13 residues. The germline V and J ends were trimmed by 4 bases and 7 bases, with 8 bases remaining between them. Germline V gene lookup returns CDR1 WSHSY and CDR2 SAAADI. CDR3 residues: CASSGTLNSPLHF. The CDR3 DNA sequence: TGCGCCAGCAGTGGGACTCTGAATTCACCCCTCCACTTT.

The genes are TRBV19 and TRBJ2-6; D is undetermined. CDR3 length: 15 residues. Germline lookup yields CDR1 LNHDA and CDR2 SQIVND (reference sequence). Trimming cost V 3 bases and J 0 bases, with 6 bases left between them. CDR3 DNA: TGTGCCAGTAGTATTAAGCTCTCTGGGGCCAACGTCCTGACTTTC. It yields the protein CASSIKLSGANVLTF.

The chain is built from TRBV3-1 (or the pseudogene TRBV3-2) and TRBJ2-5, with D maybe TRBD2 (6 bases). CDR1 is LGHDT and CDR2 is YNNKEL in the germline V gene (reference sequence). There are 14 residues in the CDR3. Trimming pared 4 bases from V and 4 bases from J, leaving 13 bases between. This CDR3 is CASSRDWGGETQYF. In DNA, the CDR3 is TGTGCCAGCAGCCGAGACTGGGGAGGAGAGACCCAGTACTTC.

The chain combines TRBV11-2 with TRBJ2-1; D is unclear. V shed 4 bases and J shed 6 bases, with 4 bases lying between them. Germline V gene data show CDR1 as SGHAT and CDR2 as FQNNGV. CDR3 length: 11 residues. CDR3 nucleotide sequence: TGTGCCAGCAGCTCGGGCAATGAGCAGTTCTTC. Translating gives CASSSGNEQFF.

The chain joins TRBV12-3 or TRBV12-4 to TRBJ2-5; TRBD2 might be the D (5 bases). The CDR3 consists of 12 residues. V was cut by 6 bases and J by 6 bases, with 11 bases left in between. The CDR3 coding sequence is TGTGCCAGCAGCGAGGGTCTACAGACCCAGTACTTC. Residues: CASSEGLQTQYF.

CDR3 DNA: TGTGCCAGCAGTGACAGGGGTTCTAATGAAAAACTGTTTTTT. It codes for CASSDRGSNEKLFF. The chain carries TRBV6-1 and TRBJ1-4; the D gene is possibly TRBD1 (6 bases). V lost 3 bases, J lost 3 bases, and 8 bases lay in between. This CDR3 region has 14 residues. Germline assignment: CDR1 MNHNS and CDR2 SASEGT.

This clone was picked up one time. The chain uses TRBV6-4 and TRBJ2-5; 8 bases fit TRBD1. This CDR3 has 15 residues. Germline trimming cut 6 bases from V and 4 bases from J; bases unmatched to any gene: 10. Germline V lookup: CDR1 MRHNA, CDR2 SNTAGT. Written as DNA, the CDR3 is TGTGCCAGCAGCGTGGGACAGGCAAGAGGAGAGACCCAGTACTTC. Protein: CASSVGQARGETQYF.